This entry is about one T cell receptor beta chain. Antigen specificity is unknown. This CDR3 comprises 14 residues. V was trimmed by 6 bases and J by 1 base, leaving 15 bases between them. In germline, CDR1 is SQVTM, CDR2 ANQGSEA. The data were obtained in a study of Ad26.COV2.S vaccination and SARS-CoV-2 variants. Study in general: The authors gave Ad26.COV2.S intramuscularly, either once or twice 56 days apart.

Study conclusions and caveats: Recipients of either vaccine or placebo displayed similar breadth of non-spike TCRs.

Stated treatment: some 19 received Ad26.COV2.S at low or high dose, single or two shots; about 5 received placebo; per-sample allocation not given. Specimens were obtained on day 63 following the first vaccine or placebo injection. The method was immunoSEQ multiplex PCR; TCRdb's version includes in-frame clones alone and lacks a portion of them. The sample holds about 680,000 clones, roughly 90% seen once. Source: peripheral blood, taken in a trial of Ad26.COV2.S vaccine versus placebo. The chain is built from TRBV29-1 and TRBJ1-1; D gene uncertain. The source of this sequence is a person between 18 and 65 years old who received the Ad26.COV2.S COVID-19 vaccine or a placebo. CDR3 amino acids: CSVSPRIANTEAFF. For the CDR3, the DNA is TGCAGCGTCAGTCCGCGGATAGCGAACACTGAAGCTTTCTTT.